This paragraph covers one TCR beta chain sequence. What it recognizes is unknown. The CDR3 length is 13 residues. Deletions cut 4 bases from V and 1 base from J, with 9 bases between. Germline CDR1 is SQVTM and CDR2 is ANQGSEA. Isolated RNA was reverse transcribed in full, so expressed TCRB transcripts were sequenced. Repertoires were generated with immunoSEQ multiplex PCR, while TCRdb's copy carries only in-frame clones and drops some. In the table there are hundreds of thousands of clones, about 32% of which are singletons. This entry is derived from a study of beta chain features in type 1 diabetes. Study-level information: Healthy donors and patients showed comparable age, gender and cell yields.

General study points: There was a possibility that cDNA sequencing over-represented cells with high TCR expression. Across all four CD4+ subsets, people with type 1 diabetes showed modestly shorter TCRB CDR3s.

Sequencing was carried out using naive CD4+ T cells from blood. The chain is built from TRBV29-1 and TRBJ2-3; TRBD1 might be the D (6 bases). The sequence derives from a man between 18 and 29 years old in good health. This chain's CDR3 is CSVGRGGTDTQYF. The DNA for the CDR3 is TGCAGCGTTGGCAGGGGTGGCACAGATACGCAGTATTTT.